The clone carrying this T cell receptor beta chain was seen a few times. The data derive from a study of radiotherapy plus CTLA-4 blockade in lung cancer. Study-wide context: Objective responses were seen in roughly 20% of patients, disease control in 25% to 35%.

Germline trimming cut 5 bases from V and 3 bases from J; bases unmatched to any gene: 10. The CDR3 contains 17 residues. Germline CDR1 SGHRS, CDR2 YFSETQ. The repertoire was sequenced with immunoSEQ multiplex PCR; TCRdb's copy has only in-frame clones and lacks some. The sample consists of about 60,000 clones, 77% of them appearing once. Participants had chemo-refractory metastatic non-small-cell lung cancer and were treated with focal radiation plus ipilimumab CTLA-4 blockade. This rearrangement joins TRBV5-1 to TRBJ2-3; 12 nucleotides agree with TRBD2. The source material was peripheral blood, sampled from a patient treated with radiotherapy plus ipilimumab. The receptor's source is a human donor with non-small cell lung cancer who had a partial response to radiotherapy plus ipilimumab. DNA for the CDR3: TGCGCCAGCAGGCCCCTAGCGGGGGGGCAGATAACAGATACGCAGTATTTT. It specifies CASRPLAGGQITDTQYF. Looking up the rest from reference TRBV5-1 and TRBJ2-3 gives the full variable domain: KAGVTQTPRYLIKTRGQQVTLSCSPISGHRSVSWYQQTPGQGLQFLFEYFSETQRNKGNFPGRFSGRQFSNSRSEMNVSTLELGDSALYLCASRPLAGGQITDTQYFGPGTRLTVL.